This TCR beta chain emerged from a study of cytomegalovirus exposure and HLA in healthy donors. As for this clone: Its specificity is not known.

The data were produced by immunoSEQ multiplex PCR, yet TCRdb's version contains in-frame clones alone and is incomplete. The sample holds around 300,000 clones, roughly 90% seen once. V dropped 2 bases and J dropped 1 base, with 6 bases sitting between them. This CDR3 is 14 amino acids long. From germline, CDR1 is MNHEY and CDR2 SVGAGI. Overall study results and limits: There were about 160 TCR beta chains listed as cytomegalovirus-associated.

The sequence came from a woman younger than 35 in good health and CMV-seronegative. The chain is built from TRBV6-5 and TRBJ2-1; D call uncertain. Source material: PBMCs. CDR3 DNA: TGTGCCAGCAGTTACGAGAGGTCCTACAATGAGCAGTTCTTC. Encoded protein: CASSYERSYNEQFF.